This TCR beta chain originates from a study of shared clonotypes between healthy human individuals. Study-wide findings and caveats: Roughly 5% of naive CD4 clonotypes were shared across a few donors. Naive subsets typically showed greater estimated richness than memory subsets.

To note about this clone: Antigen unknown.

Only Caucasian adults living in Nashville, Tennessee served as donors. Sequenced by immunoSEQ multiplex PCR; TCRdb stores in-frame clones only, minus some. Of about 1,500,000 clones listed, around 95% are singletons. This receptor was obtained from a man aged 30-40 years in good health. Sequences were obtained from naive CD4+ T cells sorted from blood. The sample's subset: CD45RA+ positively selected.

Written as DNA, the CDR3 is TGCGCCAGCAGCTTGATAGGGGGCCTACCATCCCAAGAGACCCAGTACTTC. Its translation: CASSLIGGLPSQETQYF. The chain uses TRBV5-1 and TRBJ2-5; 7 positions agree with TRBD1. V gave up 1 base and J gave up 1 base; unmatched junction bases: 10. This CDR3 contains 17 residues. Germline CDR1 and CDR2: SGHRS and YFSETQ.